The 5 T cell receptor beta chains presented below share a single source sample, sequenced in a study of regulatory T cells in long-lasting Graves disease. iRepertoire HTBI primers and Arm-PCR of CDR3 regions built TCR beta libraries. TCRdb re-analysed the multiplex PCR reads in MiXCR, keeping a single row per CDR3 protein. The sample contains approximately 390,000 distinct CDR3 sequences, 15% to 20% of which appear only once. Time point meaning: newly diagnosed GD, antithyroid drugs for less than 3 months. With RNA extracted from PBMCs as input, the TCR library was made. Separately, the same data were catalogued under a study of T cells in Graves' hyperthyroidism and ophthalmopathy.

The sequencing used peripheral blood mononuclear cells (PBMCs), collected at new diagnosis, from a patient treated with antithyroid drugs. The receptor set was obtained from a woman between 18 and 29 years old with Graves disease.

This clonotype was counted many times. The gene calls are TRBV9 and TRBJ2-5, with D possibly called TRBD1 or TRBD2 (5 bases each). The CDR3 loop spans 17 amino acids. Germline V lookup: CDR1 SGDLS, CDR2 YYNGEE. The germline V and J ends were trimmed by 0 bases and 1 base, with 16 bases remaining between them. The CDR3 DNA is TGTGCCAGCAGCGTAGCTAGAGGTCAGGGACCCCAAGAGACCCAGTACTTC. Its translation: CASSVARGQGPQETQYF.

About this clonotype: A read error may explain this, as a much larger clone is one base away. V gene TRBV7-3 combines with J gene TRBJ1-1; TRBD1 is a possible D gene (5 bases). The CDR3 runs to 13 residues. CDR1 SGHTA and CDR2 FQGTGA come from the germline V gene. The CDR3 DNA is TGTGCCAGCAGCTTCCAGGGAAACACTAAAGCTTTCTTT. Its protein is CASSFQGNTKAFF.

This clonotype was seen a handful of times. The chain links TRBV10-2 to TRBJ1-3; TRBD1 aligns across 11 bases. CDR1 and CDR2 (germline): WSHSY, SAAADI. Losses at the gene ends were 6 bases for V and 2 bases for J; bases not matched to a gene: 12. CDR3 length equals 18 residues. The CDR3, as DNA: TGCGCCAGCAGACCCGGGACAGGGGGATCTGCTGCTGGAAACACCATATATTTT. Its translation: CASRPGTGGSAAGNTIYF.

This clonotype was recorded at least ten times. V is TRBV28 and J is TRBJ1-5; 7 nucleotides line up with TRBD1. Germline loops: CDR1 MDHEN, CDR2 SYDVKM. Losses at the gene ends were 3 bases for V and 2 bases for J; bases not matched to a gene: 4. The CDR3 covers 15 residues. CDR3 DNA sequence: TGTGCCAGCAGTTTTTCCGGGACAGGCAATCAGCCCCAGCATTTT. It is translated as CASSFSGTGNQPQHF. The variable domain in full, with the rest retrieved from reference TRBV28 and TRBJ1-5, is DVKVTQSSRYLVKRTGEKVFLECVQDMDHENMFWYRQDPGLGLRLIYFSYDVKMKEKGDIPEGYSVSREKKERFSLILESASTNQTSMYLCASSFSGTGNQPQHFGDGTRLSIL.

This clonotype occurred many times. The chain combines TRBV5-1 with TRBJ1-5, with D uncertain. Trimming took off 4 bases at V and 6 bases at J, with 14 bases between the two ends. CDR1 and CDR2 (germline): SGHRS, YFSETQ. This CDR3 region has 14 residues. The CDR3 protein is CASSLGPVGQPQHF. For the CDR3, the DNA is TGCGCCAGCAGCCTCGGTCCGGTCGGTCAGCCCCAGCATTTT. Looking up the rest from reference TRBV5-1 and TRBJ1-5 gives the full variable domain: KAGVTQTPRYLIKTRGQQVTLSCSPISGHRSVSWYQQTPGQGLQFLFEYFSETQRNKGNFPGRFSGRQFSNSRSEMNVSTLELGDSALYLCASSLGPVGQPQHFGDGTRLSIL.